These 18 T cell receptor beta chains were sequenced from one sample in a study of blood T cell repertoires in COVID-19. TCRdb's table, derived via immunoSEQ multiplex PCR, lists solely in-frame clones and lacks some. The repertoire holds approximately 440,000 clones, with around 87% as singletons. Sequencing was carried out using PBMCs or T cells enriched from blood (not recorded which). The receptor set was obtained from a woman younger than 30 who had recovered from COVID-19.

This clone was seen a few times. J is TRBJ1-5 and V is TRBV27, with D possibly being TRBD1 (6 bases). Trimming shortened V by 2 bases and J by 7 bases, and 15 bases separated the two germline ends. Germline CDR1 MNHEY, CDR2 SMNVEV (reference sequence). The CDR3 covers 15 residues. The CDR3 coding sequence is TGTGCCAGCAGTTTAAACAGGGATGGCGGACAGCCCCAGCATTTT. Amino acid sequence: CASSLNRDGGQPQHF.

This clone turned up a few times. This sequence joins TRBV24-1 and TRBJ2-5; TRBD1 matches at 7 bases. The CDR3 totals 14 residues. Germline CDR1 KGHDR, CDR2 SFDVKD. V lost 3 bases, J lost 5 bases, and 5 bases stayed unmatched. CDR3 nucleotide sequence: TGTGCCACCAGTGATCGCCGGGACAGCGAGACCCAGTACTTC. Its translation is CATSDRRDSETQYF.

The gene calls are TRBV19 and TRBJ2-6; D ambiguous. The CDR3 consists of 15 residues. In germline, CDR1 is LNHDA, CDR2 SQIVND (reference sequence). The V end lost 6 bases, the J end lost 0 bases, and 9 bases lay between the germline ends. The CDR3 DNA is TGTGCCAGTAGCCCATACGGCTCTGGGGCCAACGTCCTGACTTTC. It codes for CASSPYGSGANVLTF.

The gene calls are TRBV28 and TRBJ2-2; tentative D call: TRBD2 (6 bases). Trimming removed 2 bases from V and 7 bases from J, with 11 bases in between. Per the germline V gene, CDR1 is MDHEN and CDR2 is SYDVKM. This CDR3 is 14 amino acids long. CDR3 sequence (DNA): TGTGCCAGCAGTTTAATCCACGGGGGCGGGGAGCTGTTTTTT. Residues: CASSLIHGGGELFF. Together with reference TRBV28 and TRBJ2-2, the CDR3 gives the full variable domain: DVKVTQSSRYLVKRTGEKVFLECVQDMDHENMFWYRQDPGLGLRLIYFSYDVKMKEKGDIPEGYSVSREKKERFSLILESASTNQTSMYLCASSLIHGGGELFFGEGSRLTVL.

The chain couples TRBV28 to TRBJ1-3; the D gene is possibly TRBD1 (6 bases). This CDR3 is built from 15 residues. Per the germline V gene, CDR1 is MDHEN and CDR2 is SYDVKM. Between the trimmed V and J ends, which lost 3 bases and 1 base, there was a span of 10 bases. In nucleotides, the CDR3 is TGTGCCAGCAGTTTGGTAGGGGGATCTGGAAACACCATATATTTT. Its translation is CASSLVGGSGNTIYF.

The genes are TRBV3-1 (or the pseudogene TRBV3-2) and TRBJ2-2; D call uncertain. The germline gives CDR1 LGHDT, CDR2 YNNKEL (reference sequence). The CDR3 runs 15 residues. Trimming removed 1 base at V and 3 bases at J, with 9 bases between. The CDR3 sequence is CASSQANAYTGELFF. The CDR3 DNA sequence: TGTGCCAGCAGCCAAGCCAATGCGTACACCGGGGAGCTGTTTTTT.

The gene calls are TRBV30 and TRBJ2-3; a weak D match, TRBD2 (7 bases). V gave up 5 bases and J gave up 9 bases, with 12 bases separating them. The CDR3 is made up of 11 amino acids. Germline V gene lookup returns CDR1 GTSNPN and CDR2 SVGIG (reference sequence). The CDR3 DNA follows: TGTGCCTGGCAACAGGGAGGGACGCAGTATTTT. It encodes CAWQQGGTQYF.

This chain links TRBV2 with TRBJ2-7; 8 bases match TRBD2. Germline trimming cut 7 bases from V and 5 bases from J; bases unmatched to any gene: 7. The CDR3 runs to 13 residues. The germline V gene has CDR1 SNHLY and CDR2 FYNNEI. The CDR3 region has the DNA TGTGCCAGCAAAACGGGGGGGCGCGACGAGCAGTACTTC. Translation: CASKTGGRDEQYF.

The chain carries TRBV5-1 and TRBJ2-3; D is unresolved. V shed 1 base and J shed 4 bases, with 7 bases lying between them. This CDR3 is 13 amino acids long. Germline assignment: CDR1 SGHRS and CDR2 YFSETQ. CDR3: CASSLPQADTQYF. CDR3 nucleotide sequence: TGCGCCAGCAGCTTGCCCCAGGCAGATACGCAGTATTTT.

The chain is built from TRBV6-5 and TRBJ1-5, with TRBD1 identical over 8 bases. This CDR3 is built from 15 residues. With 5 bases clipped from V and 7 bases from J, the junction kept 10 bases outside the gene matches. Germline loops: CDR1 MNHEY, CDR2 SVGAGI. CDR3 DNA sequence: TGTGCCAGCAGTATCGACGGACAGGGCCTACAGCCCCAGCATTTT. It codes for CASSIDGQGLQPQHF.

V is TRBV30 and J is TRBJ1-1, with D unresolved. With 5 bases removed from V and 3 bases from J, the gap between germline ends came to 7 bases. This CDR3 is built from 11 residues. Per the germline V gene, CDR1 is GTSNPN and CDR2 is SVGIG (reference sequence). CDR3 nucleotide sequence: TGTGCCTGGGCCTCTGACACTGAAGCTTTCTTT. It codes for CAWASDTEAFF.

V gene TRBV7-2 combines with J gene TRBJ2-5, with 7 positions matching TRBD2. The CDR3 is 15 residues long. Losses at the gene ends were 3 bases for V and 3 bases for J; bases not matched to a gene: 7. Germline CDR1 reads SGHTA; CDR2 reads FQGNSA. This chain's CDR3 is CASSLDRLAEETQYF. The DNA for the CDR3 is TGTGCCAGCAGCTTGGATAGGCTAGCGGAAGAGACCCAGTACTTC.

The J gene is TRBJ2-1, the V gene TRBV5-1; the match to TRBD2 covers 8 bases. Germline CDR1 and CDR2: SGHRS and YFSETQ. This CDR3 comprises 12 residues. Trimming cost V 4 bases and J 9 bases; bases outside gene matches: 3. In DNA form, the CDR3 reads TGCGCCAGCAGCCCCCGGGGGGGTGAGCAGTTCTTC. Residues: CASSPRGGEQFF. The entire variable domain, with the rest obtained from reference TRBV5-1 and TRBJ2-1, is as follows: KAGVTQTPRYLIKTRGQQVTLSCSPISGHRSVSWYQQTPGQGLQFLFEYFSETQRNKGNFPGRFSGRQFSNSRSEMNVSTLELGDSALYLCASSPRGGEQFFGPGTRLTVL.

This clone was recorded a few times. The V gene is TRBV5-8, the J gene TRBJ1-5, with 9 bases lining up with TRBD1. CDR3 length equals 15 residues. Germline CDR1 is SGHTS and CDR2 is YDEGEE. V lost 4 bases to trimming and J lost 0 bases; unmatched junction nucleotides: 2. The CDR3 DNA reads as TGTGCCAGCAGCCTGGACAGGGGTAGCAATCAGCCCCAGCATTTT. Its protein product is CASSLDRGSNQPQHF.

The chain combines TRBV2 with TRBJ1-1; D is undetermined. The CDR3 has 11 residues. CDR1 and CDR2 from the germline V gene are SNHLY and FYNNEI. Trimming took off 4 bases at V and 11 bases at J, with 11 bases between the two ends. The CDR3, as DNA: TGTGCCAGCAGTGCGAGAGCGGAGGCTTTCTTT. Protein: CASSARAEAFF. Filled out from reference TRBV2 and TRBJ1-1, the complete variable domain reads EPEVTQTPSHQVTQMGQEVILRCVPISNHLYFYWYRQILGQKVEFLVSFYNNEISEKSEIFDDQFSVERPDGSNFTLKIRSTKLEDSAMYFCASSARAEAFFGQGTRLTVV.

This chain connects TRBV30 to TRBJ1-5, with 9 bases that match TRBD1. Looked up from germline, CDR1 is GTSNPN and CDR2 is SVGIG (reference sequence). V was clipped by 0 bases and J by 6 bases; unmatched bases: 18. There are 19 residues in the CDR3. The chain's CDR3 is CAWSVHGVWDRVRGQPQHF. The CDR3 nucleotides read TGTGCCTGGAGTGTACACGGAGTATGGGACAGGGTTCGCGGTCAGCCCCAGCATTTT.

This clone was detected a few times. This chain connects TRBV7-9 to TRBJ2-2, with 9 bases matching TRBD2. The CDR3 contains 17 residues. CDR1 is SEHNR, CDR2 FQNEAQ, per germline (reference sequence). Unmatched junction bases numbered 13, after V lost 5 bases and J lost 6 bases. CDR3 DNA: TGTGCCAGCAGCCACACACCGGGGACTAGCACCGCCGGGGAGCTGTTTTTT. It yields the protein CASSHTPGTSTAGELFF.

The chain has TRBV4-1 and TRBJ1-6, with D tentatively TRBD1 (5 bases). V lost 0 bases and J 0 bases, leaving 18 bases between the germline ends. The CDR3 spans 20 residues. From germline, CDR1 is MGHRA and CDR2 YSYEKL. CDR3 sequence reads: CASSQEGRGGLSSYNSPLHF. The CDR3 DNA is TGCGCCAGCAGCCAAGAAGGGCGGGGCGGCCTTAGCTCCTATAATTCACCCCTCCACTTT.